The 23 T cell receptor beta chains reported below all come from one sample, sequenced in a study of shared clonotypes between healthy human individuals (dated by TCRdb to 2020 to 2022). Libraries were prepared through the immunoSEQ multiplex PCR assay. The immuneACCESS repertoire file appears here via TCRdb, limited to in-frame rearrangements. These files lack a portion of the clones; in checked studies, under half of the deficit traces to unresolved V genes, and the cause of the others is not known. Within this sample are some 1 million clones, with roughly 70% of them counted one time only. In total, the top ten clones hold approximately 1.5% of the sample. Source material: memory CD4+ T cells sorted from blood. The cell subset or site label on this specimen signifies: CD45RA-negative fraction. These receptors originate from a man in his late teens or twenties in good health.

This rearrangement joins TRBV18 to TRBJ1-4; TRBD1 matches at 8 bases. Trimming took 0 bases from V and 4 from J; bases not matched to a gene: 1. Germline V gene lookup returns CDR1 KGHSH and CDR2 LQKENI. This CDR3 has 15 residues. The chain's CDR3 is CASSPPDRGNEKLFF. Written as DNA, the CDR3 is TGTGCCAGCTCACCACCAGACAGGGGTAATGAAAAACTGTTTTTT.

V and J are TRBV7-2 and TRBJ1-3; TRBD1 agrees at 7 bases. CDR3 length: 14 residues. Germline-derived CDR1 and CDR2 are SGHTA and FQGNSA. V lost 8 bases to trimming and J lost 1 base; unmatched junction nucleotides: 5. CDR3 sequence: CASRETGSGNTIYF. The CDR3 nucleotides are TGTGCCAGCCGCGAGACAGGGTCTGGAAACACCATATATTTT. The complete variable domain, with remaining parts taken from reference TRBV7-2 and TRBJ1-3, reads GAGVSQSPSNKVTEKGKDVELRCDPISGHTALYWYRQSLGQGLEFLIYFQGNSAPDKSGLPSDRFSAERTGGSVSTLTIQRTQQEDSAVYLCASRETGSGNTIYFGEGSWLTVV.

The chain employs TRBV5-4 and TRBJ2-7; the match to TRBD2 covers 7 bases. The CDR3 length is 14 residues. The germline V gene encodes CDR1 SGHNT and CDR2 YYREEE (reference sequence). Trimming took 3 bases from V and 7 from J; bases not matched to a gene: 10. CDR3 DNA: TGTGCCAGCAGCTCGGCTGGGGGAGGGAAAGAGCAGTACTTC. This gives the protein CASSSAGGGKEQYF.

This rearrangement joins TRBV6-6 to TRBJ2-5, with D unclear. V gave up 9 bases and J gave up 4 bases, with 15 bases separating them. CDR1 and CDR2 (germline): MNHNY, SVGAGI (reference sequence). CDR3 length: 13 amino acids. The CDR3 sequence is CASRGSVGETQYF. In DNA form, the CDR3 reads TGTGCCAGTCGAGGCAGTGTGGGAGAGACCCAGTACTTC.

The CDR3 sequence is CAISTGLSDTQYF. The CDR3 nucleotides read TGTGCCATCAGTACAGGCTTGTCAGATACGCAGTATTTT. The gene calls are TRBV10-3 and TRBJ2-3; weak D call: TRBD1 (5 bases). Germline CDR1 reads ENHRY; CDR2 reads SYGVKD. Trimming left V 5 bases short and J 4 bases short, with 10 bases between. This CDR3 has 13 amino acids.

The J gene is TRBJ2-5, the V gene TRBV30; D assignment may be TRBD1 or TRBD2 (5 bases each). Germline values: CDR1 GTSNPN, CDR2 SVGIG (reference sequence). This CDR3 has 15 residues. V was pared by 3 bases and J by 1 base, with 15 bases between. As DNA, the CDR3 is TGTGCCTGGAGGTACATGGGTGGGGGCCAAGAGACCCAGTACTTC. Protein product: CAWRYMGGGQETQYF.

The chain recombines TRBV5-6 with TRBJ2-4, with D perhaps TRBD1 (5 bases). CDR3 length: 15 residues. The V and J ends lost 2 bases and 2 bases respectively, with 11 bases between them. CDR1 and CDR2 from the germline V gene are SGHDT and YYEEEE. CDR3 protein: CASSLTYRPKNIQYF. DNA of the CDR3: TGTGCCAGCAGCTTAACTTACAGGCCCAAAAACATTCAGTACTTC.

The count of this clone is one. The rearrangement uses TRBV6-4 and TRBJ2-3, with 9 bases lining up with TRBD2. The CDR3 length is 15 residues. CDR1 MRHNA and CDR2 SNTAGT come from the germline V gene. V lost 5 bases and J lost 1; bases outside the gene matches: 4. The DNA for the CDR3 is TGTGCCAGCAGTTTGCGGGAGGGCCGCACAGATACGCAGTATTTT. It codes for CASSLREGRTDTQYF.

The chain joins TRBV4-1 to TRBJ2-1; TRBD2 aligns across 12 bases. Germline V gives CDR1 MGHRA, CDR2 YSYEKL. The CDR3 length is 15 residues. Trimming took 4 bases from V and 9 from J; bases not matched to a gene: 7. CDR3 nucleotide sequence: TGCGCCAGCAGCCCCAGACTAGCGGGAGTAATTGAGCAGTTCTTC. This sequence encodes CASSPRLAGVIEQFF.

This chain connects TRBV5-1 to TRBJ1-1, with D possibly TRBD1 on 6 matching bases. V lost 4 bases and J 5 bases, leaving 12 bases between the germline ends. The V gene's germline CDR1 is SGHRS and CDR2 YFSETQ. The CDR3 extends over 13 amino acids. The CDR3 DNA follows: TGCGCCAGCAGCCCCGCGGGACAAACTGAAGCTTTCTTT. Translation: CASSPAGQTEAFF.

The chain is built from TRBV18 and TRBJ2-2, with 8 bases fitting TRBD2. The trim removed 4 bases at V and 4 bases at J, leaving 8 bases unmatched. Germline CDR1 is KGHSH and CDR2 is LQKENI. The CDR3 consists of 16 residues. The CDR3: CASSLTSGTSTGELFF. The CDR3 coding sequence is TGTGCCAGCTCACTTACTAGCGGAACGAGCACCGGGGAGCTGTTTTTT.

The chain employs TRBV5-1 and TRBJ2-3; 12 nucleotides align to TRBD2. Losses at the gene ends were 4 bases for V and 1 base for J; bases not matched to a gene: 4. Germline V gene lookup returns CDR1 SGHRS and CDR2 YFSETQ. This CDR3 is built from 16 residues. As DNA, the CDR3 is TGCGCCAGCAGCGGACTAGCGGGGACTCGCACAGATACGCAGTATTTT. This codes for CASSGLAGTRTDTQYF.

The chain has TRBV9 and TRBJ2-3; no reliable D call. Germline CDR1 SGDLS, CDR2 YYNGEE. Deletions cut 0 bases from V and 0 bases from J, with 8 bases between. This CDR3 comprises 15 residues. The CDR3 sequence: CASSVGRSSTDTQYF. The CDR3 DNA reads TGTGCCAGCAGCGTAGGGCGGTCTAGCACAGATACGCAGTATTTT.

This clone came up once. A much larger clonotype is one base distant, so this may be a read error. The same CDR3 can be traced to other DNA sequences in this sample. The genes are TRBV7-2 and TRBJ1-6; D is perhaps TRBD1 (5 bases). The V gene's germline CDR1 is SGHTA and CDR2 FQGNSA. The CDR3 covers 13 residues. Trimming cost V 3 bases and J 6 bases, with 6 bases left between them. The CDR3 nucleotides read TGTGCCAGCAGCTTGGGGGGTAATTCACCCCTCCACTTT. Its translation: CASSLGGNSPLHF.

The gene calls are TRBV10-2 and TRBJ1-2; possibly TRBD1 for D (5 bases). Trimming removed 2 bases from V and 6 bases from J, with 7 bases in between. CDR3 length: 12 residues. CDR1 is WSHSY, CDR2 SAAADI, per germline. This CDR3 reads CASSEQGDGYTF. The CDR3 DNA is TGCGCCAGCAGTGAGCAAGGGGATGGCTACACCTTC.

J is TRBJ1-1 and V is TRBV10-3; 7 nucleotides agree with TRBD1. This CDR3 contains 14 residues. V lost 0 bases, J lost 6 bases, and 4 bases stayed unmatched. Germline V CDR1 and CDR2: ENHRY, SYGVKD. This chain's CDR3 is CAISESGGRAEAFF. The CDR3, as DNA: TGTGCCATCAGTGAGTCAGGGGGCCGGGCTGAAGCTTTCTTT.

Notes on this clone: This sample also contains other DNA sequences that code for the same CDR3. V usage is TRBV18 and J usage is TRBJ2-7; 8 bases are a match to TRBD1. V lost 3 bases to trimming and J lost 3 bases; unmatched junction nucleotides: 7. The CDR3 is 15 residues long. Germline loops: CDR1 KGHSH, CDR2 LQKENI. CDR3 sequence reads: CASSPGTGGGYEQYF. The CDR3 nucleotides read TGTGCCAGCTCACCTGGGACAGGAGGGGGCTACGAGCAGTACTTC.

This clone has just a few counts. The rearrangement uses TRBV7-9 and TRBJ2-1; perhaps TRBD2 as D (6 bases). There are 14 residues in the CDR3. Germline values: CDR1 SEHNR, CDR2 FQNEAQ (reference sequence). V gave up 2 bases and J gave up 10 bases, with 15 bases separating them. The CDR3 here is CASSLLVLAKEQFF. The CDR3 DNA follows: TGTGCCAGCAGCTTACTGGTACTAGCAAAAGAGCAGTTCTTC.

The rearrangement joins TRBV6-1 to TRBJ1-6, with 10 bases fitting TRBD1. V shed 8 bases, J shed 5 bases, and the junction held 3 bases outside the gene matches. The germline gives CDR1 MNHNS, CDR2 SASEGT. There are 14 residues in the CDR3. The CDR3 is CASGQGGNNSPLHF. DNA for the CDR3: TGTGCCAGCGGACAGGGGGGAAATAATTCACCCCTCCACTTT.

This chain joins TRBV6-6 and TRBJ1-2, with a weak D call TRBD1 (5 bases). V lost 5 bases to trimming and J lost 4 bases, with 14 bases between them. This CDR3 region has 14 residues. Germline V gene data show CDR1 as MNHNY and CDR2 as SVGAGI (reference sequence). In DNA, the CDR3 is TGTGCCAGCAGTCCCCGCCAGGGCCTCTATGGCTACACCTTC. As protein: CASSPRQGLYGYTF.

The gene calls are TRBV10-3 and TRBJ2-7; possibly TRBD2 for D (5 bases). Trimming stripped 10 bases from V and 2 bases from J, with 12 bases between. Germline lookup yields CDR1 ENHRY and CDR2 SYGVKD. This CDR3 comprises 12 residues. This chain's CDR3 is CATAGLTYEQYF. CDR3 DNA: TGTGCCACCGCGGGCCTCACCTACGAGCAGTACTTC.

This rearrangement joins TRBV15 to TRBJ1-1; D remains ambiguous. Germline values: CDR1 LNHNV, CDR2 YYDKDF (reference sequence). V was pared by 3 bases and J by 1 base, with 15 bases between. The CDR3 sequence is 16 residues long. The CDR3 loop is CATSRGLGQSNTEAFF. In DNA, the CDR3 is TGTGCCACCAGCAGGGGTTTAGGTCAGTCGAACACTGAAGCTTTCTTT.

The J gene is TRBJ2-4, the V gene TRBV6-5, with D perhaps TRBD1 (6 bases). Germline CDR1 is MNHEY and CDR2 is SVGAGI. The CDR3 consists of 16 residues. V lost 2 bases, J lost 0 bases, and 11 bases lay in between. DNA for the CDR3: TGTGCCAGCAGTTACACAGCACAGGGAGCCAAAAACATTCAGTACTTC. As protein: CASSYTAQGAKNIQYF.